The sequence of this T cell receptor (beta chain) was determined in a study of T cells in Graves' hyperthyroidism and ophthalmopathy. General observations from the study: Blood held most thyroid clonotypes expanded above 0.001 frequency.

An absence of ophthalmopathy progression within 18 months meant stable Graves' hyperthyroidism. Exclusion criteria comprised uncontrolled infection, other autoimmune disease, pregnancy or lactation. Used for diagnoses were clinical symptoms, serum thyroxine and TRAb, thyroid ultrasound and orbital computed tomography. This clonotype has ten or more counts. Its cognate antigen is unknown. From RNA transcripts, TCR beta CDR3 regions were amplified. The HTBI primer set served for first-round RT-PCR of the TCR CDR3. TCRdb fed the multiplex PCR reads into MiXCR, producing one record per CDR3 protein. In the table there are 460,000 or so distinct CDR3 sequences, roughly 14% of which are singletons. V was pared by 7 bases and J by 7 bases, with 7 bases between. The CDR3 totals 11 residues. The germline gives CDR1 SNHLY, CDR2 FYNNEI.

This clonotype originated in a woman between 18 and 29 years old with Graves' hyperthyroidism. V is TRBV2 and J is TRBJ1-4; D is ambiguous. Sequenced sample: blood. The CDR3 here is CASKAVEKLFF. The DNA of the CDR3 is TGTGCCAGCAAGGCAGTTGAAAAACTGTTTTTT. Full variable domain (missing parts from reference TRBV2 and TRBJ1-4): EPEVTQTPSHQVTQMGQEVILRCVPISNHLYFYWYRQILGQKVEFLVSFYNNEISEKSEIFDDQFSVERPDGSNFTLKIRSTKLEDSAMYFCASKAVEKLFFGSGTQLSVL.